These T cell receptor beta chains were read from a single sample in a study of molecular identifiers for immune sequencing clone quantification. TCRdb fed the PCR reads into MiXCR, producing one record per CDR3 protein. The table shows 350,000 or so distinct CDR3 sequences, with about a fifth occurring only once. The sequenced sample consisted of naive CD8+ T cells from blood, with Jurkat cell RNA spiked in. The receptors come from a human donor in good health. Some libraries in this study had Jurkat cell RNA spiked in. Both conserved end residues are part of each CDR3. D genes are given only for firm matches. Size is omitted from some rows. Given values are once, few, many or a class for expanded clones.

j_call v_call d_call clone_size cdr3_nt cdr3_aa
TRBJ2-7 TRBV13 . few TGTGCCAGCAGCCCTCCCCAGCGGAACGAGCAGTACTTC CASSPPQRNEQYF
TRBJ2-4 TRBV11-2 . . TGTGCCGGCTCCCAGGCCTTAGCCAAAAACATTCAGTACTTC CAGSQALAKNIQYF
TRBJ1-1 TRBV20-1 TRBD1 . TGCAGTGCTCGGGACAGTTACACGAACACTGAAGCTTTCTTT CSARDSYTNTEAFF
TRBJ1-1 TRBV12-3/TRBV12-4 . . TGTGCCAGCAGGCAGGAACCGAACACTGAAGCTTTCTTT CASRQEPNTEAFF
TRBJ2-3 TRBV20-1 . . TGCAGTGCTAGTCCCCGGAACACAGATACGCAGTATTTT CSASPRNTDTQYF
TRBJ1-1 TRBV27 . . TGTGCCAGCAGTCCCGCTAGAGGGGACTTTAACACTGAAGCTTTCTTT CASSPARGDFNTEAFF
TRBJ2-2 TRBV29-1 TRBD1 . TGCAGCGTTGAAGATCCGACAGGGGGCACCACCGGGGGGCTGTTTTTT CSVEDPTGGTTGGLFF
TRBJ2-7 TRBV7-9 TRBD2 many TGTGCCAGCAGCCCACTAGCGCCCACCTACGAGCAGTACTTC CASSPLAPTYEQYF
TRBJ2-5 TRBV7-8 . many TGTGCCAGCAGCTTACTTGCTCGCGAGACCCAGTACTTC CASSLLARETQYF
TRBJ2-3 TRBV7-9 . many TGTGCCAGCAGCGGCCAGGTGGATACGCAGTATTTT CASSGQVDTQYF
TRBJ2-3 TRBV4-2 TRBD2 many TGTGCCAGCAGCCAAGAGACTAGCTTTCCAGATACGCAGTATTTT CASSQETSFPDTQYF
TRBJ2-7 TRBV7-2 . many TGTGCCAGCAGCTCCGGGGGCACATCCTACGAGCAGTACTTC CASSSGGTSYEQYF
TRBJ2-7 TRBV7-9 TRBD2 many TGTGCCAGCAGCCCGAGGGAGGGGATGGGCTACGAGCAGTACTTC CASSPREGMGYEQYF
TRBJ2-7 TRBV28 . few TGTGCCAGCAGTTTATTGCGCGGCTACGAGCAGTACTTC CASSLLRGYEQYF
TRBJ2-5 TRBV21-1 . . TGTGCCAGCAGCACGTCAGTCCGGGGGACCCAGTACTTC CASSTSVRGTQYF
TRBJ2-7 TRBV4-3 . many TGCGCCAGCAGCCTTGGTATCAAGGGGTCCTACGAGCAGTACTTC CASSLGIKGSYEQYF
TRBJ2-1 TRBV27 . few TGTGCCAGCAGTTTAGCGAACTCCTACAATGAGCAGTTCTTC CASSLANSYNEQFF
TRBJ1-1 TRBV7-6 TRBD1 many TGTGCCAGCAGCTCCGGGACAGGGGAAACTGAAGCTTTCTTT CASSSGTGETEAFF
TRBJ1-5 TRBV4-3 TRBD1 . TGCGCCAGCAGCCAAGATCGAACAGGGGGCGTTCAGCCCCAGCATTTT CASSQDRTGGVQPQHF
TRBJ1-1 TRBV30 . many TGTGCCTGGCTAGTCCCAGGGTCGAACACTGAAGCTTTCTTT CAWLVPGSNTEAFF
TRBJ2-1 TRBV4-3 . . TGCGCCAGCAGCCAAGATGTTTGGCTAGGGGATGAGCAGTTCTTC CASSQDVWLGDEQFF
TRBJ1-2 TRBV9 . few TGTGCCAGCAGCGAAGGCCCCGACAAGAACTATGGCTACACCTTC CASSEGPDKNYGYTF
TRBJ1-2 TRBV6-4 . . TGTGCCAGCAGACCCTCGACAGGATCTAACTATGGCTACACCTTC CASRPSTGSNYGYTF
TRBJ2-1 TRBV29-1 . . TGCAGCGTGACAACCAACAGGGATGCGGATGAGCAGTTCTTC CSVTTNRDADEQFF
TRBJ1-2 TRBV30 . few TGTGCCTGGAGTTGGGGGGCCTACCATGGCTACACCTTC CAWSWGAYHGYTF
TRBJ2-3 TRBV7-9 . many TGTGCCAGCAGCTTATTCGGGGATTCGGGCGGCGATACGCAGTATTTT CASSLFGDSGGDTQYF
TRBJ2-3 TRBV13 . many TGTGCCAGCAGCTCCGGCGGTGGTACGCAGTATTTT CASSSGGGTQYF
TRBJ2-7 TRBV4-1 . many TGCGCCAGCAGCCTAATGATAGGAGAGTCTGAGCAGTACTTC CASSLMIGESEQYF
TRBJ2-7 TRBV12-3/TRBV12-4 . . TGTGCCAGCAGTTTGGTGCTAGCACCCTCCTACGAGCCGTACTTC CASSLVLAPSYEPYF